The rows below give T cell receptor beta chains drawn from one sample of a study of blood T cells in healthy people across ages. TCRdb itself ran the 5' RACE reads through MiXCR, one entry per CDR3 protein. Found here are 650,000 or so distinct CDR3 sequences, 52% of them singletons; the top ten hold approximately 13%. The source material was blood. The source is a woman of 80 years or more in good health. CDR3s include the opening cysteine and the closing phenylalanine or tryptophan. Each record gives: J gene, D gene, V gene, CDR3 protein. A D gene is named only where the DNA matches it firmly.

TRBJ2-1 NA TRBV27 CASSSLGWNEQFF
TRBJ1-1 NA TRBV7-2 CASRAGTGAFF
NA NA TRBV29-1 CSVVFGTGMETQYF
TRBJ2-1 TRBD2 TRBV18 CASSPGRAREGEQFF
TRBJ2-7 NA TRBV21-1 CASSRGGPNLSYEQYF
TRBJ2-5 NA TRBV28 CASSLKWIPRTPGETQYF
TRBJ2-7 TRBD1 TRBV6-5 CASMGQSYEQYF
TRBJ2-7 TRBD1 TRBV6-6 CASTRQGSTYEQYF
TRBJ2-7 NA TRBV28 CASSVAPSYEQYF
TRBJ2-3 NA TRBV7-2 CASSLEGLSGGDTQYF
TRBJ2-5 NA TRBV12-3/TRBV12-4 CASSSTTGSETQYF
TRBJ2-5 NA TRBV12-3/TRBV12-4 CASSPHRQETQYF
TRBJ2-7 NA TRBV10-3 CAIGARDEQYF
TRBJ2-1 NA TRBV5-1 CASNKQDSSYNEQFF
TRBJ2-1 NA TRBV29-1 CSAAEDRVEQFF
TRBJ2-1 TRBD2 TRBV18 CASSPSGRSLRSSYNEQFF
TRBJ2-5 TRBD1 TRBV24-1 CATGQDGQETQYF
TRBJ1-4 NA TRBV29-1 CGGLNEKLFF
TRBJ2-5 NA TRBV18 CASSPRGREQYF
TRBJ2-5 NA TRBV5-1 CASSSQQETQYF
TRBJ2-1 NA TRBV10-3 CAIRSGAPGYEQFF
TRBJ1-2 TRBD1 TRBV10-3 CAIKGTGAANGYTF
TRBJ1-1 NA TRBV15 CATSRDRNRRNTEAFF
TRBJ2-3 NA TRBV7-2 CASPHIESADTQYF
TRBJ1-4 NA TRBV3-1 CASSVVPRQGPNEKLFF
TRBJ2-3 NA TRBV7-9 CASSLSQEAQYF
TRBJ1-2 NA TRBV21-1 CTSSPRSGGTSYGYTF
TRBJ2-2 NA TRBV25-1 CARNRESGELFF
TRBJ2-4 NA TRBV2 CASSGPSEYF
TRBJ2-1 TRBD1 TRBV20-1 CSARDRRTGWNEQFF
TRBJ1-1 TRBD1 TRBV6-1 CASSDPPGQGLNTEAFF
TRBJ1-1 NA TRBV15 CATSREAVMNTEAFF
TRBJ1-3 NA TRBV3-1 CASSPSQGNTIYF
TRBJ2-7 TRBD2 TRBV28 CANSSGSSYEQYF
TRBJ2-7 TRBD2 TRBV12-3/TRBV12-4 CASSATTSGTTNEQYF
TRBJ2-5 NA TRBV15 CATSRTRTATQYF
NA NA TRBV5-1 CASSSTGSRESSSYNEQYF
TRBJ2-1 TRBD1 TRBV25-1 CASSATGHYNEQFF
TRBJ2-7 TRBD1 TRBV29-1 CSVEALGQGIYEQYF
TRBJ2-1 TRBD2 TRBV4-2 CASSQGGGSSEQFF
TRBJ2-1 NA TRBV21-1 CASSKGPRTYNEQFF
TRBJ2-5 TRBD2 TRBV5-1 CASRPLAGSETQYF
TRBJ1-2 NA TRBV6-6 CASSHQLRTVQGDGYTF
TRBJ2-1 NA TRBV6-6 CANMGGNFHEQFF
TRBJ2-5 TRBD2 TRBV20-1 CSAYSGTSGSLSHNEQYF
TRBJ1-2 NA TRBV7-6 CASSLGEIVGGYTF
TRBJ2-2 NA TRBV5-1 CASSLGGFSLTGELFF
TRBJ2-1 TRBD2 TRBV5-1 CASSRGLAGGPNWVDEQFF
TRBJ1-2 TRBD1 TRBV6-6 CASSYSGQSYGDTF